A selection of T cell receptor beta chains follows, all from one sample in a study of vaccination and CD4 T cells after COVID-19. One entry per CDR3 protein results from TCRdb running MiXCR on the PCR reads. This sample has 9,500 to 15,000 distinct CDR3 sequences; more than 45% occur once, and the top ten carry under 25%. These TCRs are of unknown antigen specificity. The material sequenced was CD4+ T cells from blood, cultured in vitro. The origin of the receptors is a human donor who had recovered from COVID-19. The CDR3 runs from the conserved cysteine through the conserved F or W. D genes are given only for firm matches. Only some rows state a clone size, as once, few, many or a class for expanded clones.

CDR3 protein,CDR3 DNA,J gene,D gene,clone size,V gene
CASTTGGKKQPQHF,TGTGCCAGCACGACAGGGGGAAAAAAACAGCCCCAGCATTTT,TRBJ1-5,TRBD1,NA,TRBV28
CASTWGTPYYYEQYF,TGTGCCAGCACCTGGGGGACTCCCTATTACTACGAGCAGTACTTC,TRBJ2-7,NA,NA,TRBV21-1
CASSLGTGEMNSPLHF,TGTGCCAGCAGTTTGGGGACAGGGGAGATGAATTCACCCCTCCACTTT,TRBJ1-6,TRBD1,NA,TRBV12-3/TRBV12-4
CSARATGGGSNQPQHF,TGCAGTGCTAGAGCCACAGGGGGAGGAAGCAATCAGCCCCAGCATTTT,TRBJ1-5,TRBD1,hyperexpanded,TRBV20-1
CASGEQLSTDTQYF,TGTGCCAGCGGGGAGCAACTTAGCACAGATACGCAGTATTTT,TRBJ2-3,NA,NA,TRBV27
CASSRTGRDSPLHF,TGTGCCAGCAGTCGGACAGGGCGGGATTCACCCCTCCACTTT,TRBJ1-6,TRBD1,few,TRBV6-1
CASSQDLGQGGNYGYTF,TGTGCCAGCAGCCAAGATTTAGGACAGGGAGGGAACTATGGCTACACCTTC,TRBJ1-2,TRBD1,NA,TRBV3-1
CASRRAGERSTDTQYF,TGTGCCAGCAGGCGGGCGGGCGAGAGAAGCACAGATACGCAGTATTTT,TRBJ2-3,NA,NA,TRBV6-1
CASSYSPGLAGGQETQYF,TGTGCCAGCAGTTACTCCCCCGGACTAGCGGGAGGACAAGAGACCCAGTACTTC,TRBJ2-5,TRBD2,NA,TRBV6-5
CSARGPLGGRAENEQFF,TGCAGTGCTAGAGGCCCCCTAGGCGGGAGGGCAGAAAATGAGCAGTTCTTC,TRBJ2-1,TRBD2,NA,TRBV20-1
CASSYSSSRLSMNTEAFF,TGTGCCAGCAGTTACTCAAGCTCCCGCTTATCCATGAACACTGAAGCTTTCTTT,TRBJ1-1,NA,NA,TRBV6-5
CASRRTGTLNQPQHF,TGTGCCAGCAGACGGACAGGGACTTTAAATCAGCCCCAGCATTTT,TRBJ1-5,TRBD1,NA,TRBV6-2/TRBV6-3
CASSLLSLAGGTDTQYF,TGTGCCAGCAGCCTTCTTTCTCTAGCGGGAGGAACAGATACGCAGTATTTT,TRBJ2-3,TRBD2,NA,TRBV28
CSVVAGVKEQYF,TGCAGCGTTGTAGCGGGAGTAAAAGAGCAGTACTTC,TRBJ2-7,TRBD2,NA,TRBV29-1
CASSRFGNEQFF,TGTGCCAGCAGCAGATTCGGCAATGAGCAGTTCTTC,TRBJ2-1,NA,NA,TRBV5-4
CASSFWGRSLGYTF,TGTGCCAGCAGTTTCTGGGGACGGAGTCTAGGCTACACCTTC,TRBJ1-2,NA,NA,TRBV28
CSVEDPNRGDEDTQYF,TGCAGCGTTGAAGATCCTAACAGGGGGGATGAAGATACGCAGTATTTT,TRBJ2-3,TRBD1,NA,TRBV29-1